These 18 T cell receptor beta chains share one sample of origin, sequenced in a study of blood T cell repertoires in COVID-19. This table comes from immunoSEQ multiplex PCR, and its TCRdb copy is limited to in-frame clones, with some not included. The data show 350,000 or so clones, around 89% seen once. Sequenced sample: peripheral blood. The receptor source for this set is a woman aged 30 to 39 with COVID-19, enrolled during active disease.

This rearrangement joins TRBV2 to TRBJ2-3; maybe TRBD2 (7 bases). The CDR3 spans 16 residues. Germline V CDR1 and CDR2: SNHLY, FYNNEI. The ends were cut back, 6 bases at V and 4 bases at J, with 20 bases in the middle. This CDR3 reads CASSSGGGGGPDTQYF. The DNA for the CDR3 is TGTGCCAGCAGCTCCGGTGGGGGCGGGGGCCCAGATACGCAGTATTTT.

V and J are TRBV4-2 and TRBJ2-1; 8 bases are shared with TRBD1. This CDR3 is built from 14 residues. V trimming: 4 bases; J trimming: 7 bases; junction bases outside the gene matches: 6. In germline, CDR1 is LGHNA, CDR2 YNFKEQ. In DNA, the CDR3 is TGTGCCAGCAGCCGCTCCGGACAGGGTAATGAGCAGTTCTTC. Encoded protein: CASSRSGQGNEQFF.

The rearrangement uses TRBV9 and TRBJ1-2, with D tentatively TRBD1 (6 bases). The CDR3 runs to 13 residues. V lost 2 bases and J 6 bases, leaving 11 bases between the germline ends. Germline V gene sequence: CDR1 SGDLS, CDR2 YYNGEE. The CDR3 loop reads CASSVTGLHGYTF. The CDR3 DNA reads TGTGCCAGCAGCGTTACAGGGTTACATGGCTACACCTTC.

The rearrangement links TRBV7-8 to TRBJ2-5; possible D gene TRBD2, 6 bases. This CDR3 contains 16 residues. CDR1 and CDR2 (germline): SGHVS, FQNEAQ. V was clipped by 3 bases and J by 2 bases, with 16 bases between them. In DNA form, the CDR3 reads TGTGCCAGCAGCTTTCTTGGTATAGCGGAACAAGAGACCCAGTACTTC. It encodes CASSFLGIAEQETQYF.

The CDR3 DNA is TGTGCCAGCAGCCCAGGGGTGGGTTGGGACACTGAAGCTTTCTTT. Its protein product is CASSPGVGWDTEAFF. The chain links TRBV7-2 to TRBJ1-1; tentative D call: TRBD1 (6 bases). Deletions cut 5 bases from V and 3 bases from J, with 16 bases between. Per the germline V gene, CDR1 is SGHTA and CDR2 is FQGNSA. The CDR3 contains 15 residues.

The chain joins TRBV6-6 to TRBJ1-6; 8 bases fit TRBD1. The CDR3 has 14 amino acids. CDR1 and CDR2 (germline): MNHNY, SVGAGI (reference sequence). The ends lost 5 bases at V and 7 bases at J; junction bases unmatched: 4. CDR3 protein: CASSNRQGNSPLHF. The CDR3 DNA reads as TGTGCCAGCAGTAACCGACAGGGGAATTCACCCCTCCACTTT.

This sequence joins TRBV7-9 and TRBJ1-1; tentatively, D is TRBD1 (6 bases). Trimming cost V 3 bases and J 1 base, with 12 bases left between them. The length of the CDR3 is 15 residues. Germline CDR1 is SEHNR and CDR2 is FQNEAQ (reference sequence). CDR3 amino acids: CASSFLTRGNTEAFF. CDR3 in DNA: TGTGCCAGCAGCTTCTTGACCAGGGGGAACACTGAAGCTTTCTTT.

V and J are TRBV5-6 and TRBJ2-3; D is unclear. V lost 1 base, J lost 4 bases, and 7 bases lay in between. Germline CDR1 reads SGHDT; CDR2 reads YYEEEE. The length of the CDR3 is 13 residues. CDR3 residues: CASSLISPDTQYF. DNA for the CDR3: TGTGCCAGCAGCTTGATTAGCCCAGATACGCAGTATTTT.

The J gene is TRBJ1-2, the V gene TRBV29-1, with TRBD1 as a possible D gene (6 bases). V shed 1 base and J shed 2 bases, with 17 bases lying between them. The CDR3 length is 16 residues. Germline V gene lookup returns CDR1 SQVTM and CDR2 ANQGSEA. The CDR3 DNA reads as TGCAGCGTTGAAGTTTTTGTGGACAGCAACAACTATGGCTACACCTTC. It yields the protein CSVEVFVDSNNYGYTF.

The chain combines TRBV28 with TRBJ1-2; 10 bases map to TRBD1. The V gene end was trimmed by 3 bases and the J gene end by 4 bases; junction bases not matched to a gene: 5. The CDR3 has 15 residues. Per germline, CDR1 MDHEN and CDR2 SYDVKM. CDR3 nucleotides: TGTGCCAGCAGTTTCGGGACAGGGGCCTTCTATGGCTACACCTTC. Translation gives CASSFGTGAFYGYTF.

The chain carries TRBV6-6 and TRBJ1-6, with D tentatively TRBD1 (6 bases). The CDR3 sequence is 13 residues long. V shed 5 bases and J shed 6 bases, with 8 bases lying between them. Germline lookup yields CDR1 MNHNY and CDR2 SVGAGI (reference sequence). The CDR3 sequence is CASSLDSNSPLHF. The CDR3 DNA sequence: TGTGCCAGCAGTCTGGACAGTAATTCACCCCTCCACTTT.

The chain uses TRBV2 and TRBJ1-6; TRBD1 agrees at 8 bases. Trimming cost V 5 bases and J 10 bases; bases outside gene matches: 4. Looked up from germline, CDR1 is SNHLY and CDR2 is FYNNEI. The CDR3 sequence is 13 residues long. CDR3 nucleotides: TGTGCCAGCAGTCGACAGGGGTACTCACCCCTCCACTTT. Protein: CASSRQGYSPLHF.

This clone was counted between two and nine times. This CDR3 is also generated by other DNA sequences in the sample. The chain employs TRBV4-3 and TRBJ2-5, with TRBD2 as a possible D gene (5 bases). Per germline, CDR1 LGHNA and CDR2 YSLEER. With 1 base removed from V and 3 bases from J, the gap between germline ends came to 9 bases. This CDR3 comprises 14 residues. CDR3 coding DNA: TGCGCCAGCAGCCAAGGTTACGGGGAAGAGACCCAGTACTTC. It yields the protein CASSQGYGEETQYF.

The chain employs TRBV6-5 and TRBJ2-5; 7 bases are shared with TRBD2. The ends lost 1 base at V and 2 bases at J; junction bases unmatched: 4. This CDR3 has 15 residues. Germline lookup yields CDR1 MNHEY and CDR2 SVGAGI. Written as DNA, the CDR3 is TGTGCCAGCAGTTACTGGGGGGGGGAGCAAGAGACCCAGTACTTC. It is translated as CASSYWGGEQETQYF.

This rearrangement joins TRBV2 to TRBJ2-2; a possible D gene is TRBD1 (6 bases). The CDR3 sequence is 14 residues long. V lost 6 bases to trimming and J lost 4 bases, with 12 bases between them. Looked up from germline, CDR1 is SNHLY and CDR2 is FYNNEI. CDR3 protein: CASRRQAVTGELFF. DNA of the CDR3: TGTGCCAGCAGGAGACAGGCTGTCACCGGGGAGCTGTTTTTT.

This clone was recorded once. This chain joins TRBV24-1 and TRBJ2-3; tentative D call: TRBD1 (5 bases). The CDR3 loop spans 17 amino acids. Trimming shortened V by 2 bases and J by 3 bases, and 17 bases separated the two germline ends. In germline, CDR1 is KGHDR, CDR2 SFDVKD. The CDR3 region has the DNA TGTGCCACCAGTGATTCTAAAAGGGGTTATTGGACAGATACGCAGTATTTT. Translation gives CATSDSKRGYWTDTQYF.

The chain combines TRBV7-9 with TRBJ1-2; D is perhaps TRBD1 (5 bases). In germline, CDR1 is SEHNR, CDR2 FQNEAQ (reference sequence). With 7 bases removed from V and 7 bases from J, the gap between germline ends came to 10 bases. The CDR3 consists of 11 residues. This chain's CDR3 is CASNGGGGYTF. The CDR3 region has the DNA TGTGCCAGCAATGGCGGGGGTGGCTACACCTTC.

This clone was found a few times. Other DNA sequences in the sample encode the same CDR3. V is TRBV2 and J is TRBJ1-2; 7 bases map to TRBD1. This CDR3 contains 14 residues. V lost 7 bases, J lost 0 bases, and 5 bases stayed unmatched. Germline loops: CDR1 SNHLY, CDR2 FYNNEI. In DNA form, the CDR3 reads TGTGCCAGCACTGGGACAGCAACTAACTATGGCTACACCTTC. It is translated as CASTGTATNYGYTF.